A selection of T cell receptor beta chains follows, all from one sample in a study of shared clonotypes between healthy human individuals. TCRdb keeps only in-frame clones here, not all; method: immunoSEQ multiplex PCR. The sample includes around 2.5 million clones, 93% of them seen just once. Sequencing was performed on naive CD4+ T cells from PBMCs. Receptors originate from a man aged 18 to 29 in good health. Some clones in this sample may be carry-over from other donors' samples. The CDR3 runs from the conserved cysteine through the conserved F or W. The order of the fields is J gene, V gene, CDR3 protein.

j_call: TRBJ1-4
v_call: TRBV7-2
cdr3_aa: CASSRRQGLGEKLFF

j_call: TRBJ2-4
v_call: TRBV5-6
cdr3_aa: CASHSHQGSKNIQYF

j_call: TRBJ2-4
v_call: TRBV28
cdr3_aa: CASRLGAKNIQYF

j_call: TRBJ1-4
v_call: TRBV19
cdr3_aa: CASRKQYATNEKLFF

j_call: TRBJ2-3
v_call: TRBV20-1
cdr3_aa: CSANRADTQYF

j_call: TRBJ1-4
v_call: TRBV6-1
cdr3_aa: CASSGTFATNEKLFF

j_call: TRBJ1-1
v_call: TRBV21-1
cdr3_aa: CASSKAGGQGNTEAFF

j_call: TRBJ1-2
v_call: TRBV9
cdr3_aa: CASRRGDNYGYTF

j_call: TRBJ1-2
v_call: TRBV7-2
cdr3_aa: CASSGRGSVSGYTF

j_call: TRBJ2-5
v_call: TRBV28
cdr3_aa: CAVLRGGNQETQYF

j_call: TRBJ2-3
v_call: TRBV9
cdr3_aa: CASSPGLAGGTDTQYF